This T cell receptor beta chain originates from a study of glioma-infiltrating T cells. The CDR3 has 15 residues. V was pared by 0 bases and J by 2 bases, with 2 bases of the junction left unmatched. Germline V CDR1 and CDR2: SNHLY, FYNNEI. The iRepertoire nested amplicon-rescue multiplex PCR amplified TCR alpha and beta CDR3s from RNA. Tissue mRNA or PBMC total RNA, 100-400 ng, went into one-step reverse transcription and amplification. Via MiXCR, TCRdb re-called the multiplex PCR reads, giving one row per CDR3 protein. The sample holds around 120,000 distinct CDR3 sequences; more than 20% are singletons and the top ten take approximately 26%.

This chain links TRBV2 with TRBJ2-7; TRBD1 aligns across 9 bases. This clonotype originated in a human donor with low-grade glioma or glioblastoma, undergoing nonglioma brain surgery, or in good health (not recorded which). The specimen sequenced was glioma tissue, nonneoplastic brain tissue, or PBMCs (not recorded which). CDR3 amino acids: CASSEATGGAYEQYV. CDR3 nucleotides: TGTGCCAGCAGTGAAGCGACAGGGGGTGCCTACGAGCAGTACGTC.